Below are 2 T cell receptor beta chains sequenced from a single sample in a study of T cells after yellow fever vaccination. TCRdb passed the 5' RACE reads through MiXCR, listing each CDR3 protein once. The sample lists under 400,000 distinct CDR3 sequences, more than 9% occurring once. The input for sequencing was PBMCs, taken on the day of the first yellow fever vaccination. These receptors came from a young man who received the YFV17D yellow fever vaccine.

The table lists this clonotype with a few counts. The chain employs TRBV7-2 and TRBJ2-2, with D unclear. Germline lookup yields CDR1 SGHTA and CDR2 FQGNSA. V dropped 9 bases and J dropped 0 bases, with 17 bases sitting between them. The CDR3 has 16 residues. CDR3 DNA: TGTGCCAGTCTCTCTGGCAGCCTTGCGAACACCGGGGAGCTGTTTTTT. This sequence encodes CASLSGSLANTGELFF. The full variable domain, in which reference TRBV7-2 and TRBJ2-2 provide the parts outside the CDR3, is GAGVSQSPSNKVTEKGKDVELRCDPISGHTALYWYRQSLGQGLEFLIYFQGNSAPDKSGLPSDRFSAERTGGSVSTLTIQRTQQEDSAVYLCASLSGSLANTGELFFGEGSRLTVL.

In this sample, this clonotype turned up many times. This chain links TRBV7-9 with TRBJ2-5, with a weak D call TRBD1 (5 bases). CDR1 and CDR2 (germline): SEHNR, FQNEAQ (reference sequence). The CDR3 sequence is 15 residues long. V lost 5 bases to trimming and J lost 2 bases, with 15 bases between them. In DNA, the CDR3 is TGTGCCAGCAGCACCCGACAGTATTATCAAGAGACCCAGTACTTC. The encoded protein is CASSTRQYYQETQYF.